One and the same sample provided the 30 T cell receptor beta chains below, sequenced in a study of blood T cell repertoires in COVID-19. Sequenced by immunoSEQ multiplex PCR; TCRdb stores in-frame clones only, minus some. The table lists about 120,000 clones, 70% to 85% of them singletons. The source material was peripheral blood. Source of these receptors: a woman in her 70s with acute or convalescent COVID-19.

This clone was seen more than once but under ten times. The J gene is TRBJ2-1, the V gene TRBV7-3; a weak D match, TRBD2 (6 bases). Trimming removed 1 base from V and 8 bases from J, with 24 bases in between. Germline-derived CDR1 and CDR2 are SGHTA and FQGTGA. The CDR3 sequence is 18 residues long. This chain's CDR3 is CASSLSAPRGGLNDEQFF. CDR3 coding DNA: TGTGCCAGCAGCTTAAGCGCCCCGCGGGGCGGTCTGAATGATGAGCAGTTCTTC.

The chain links TRBV7-9 to TRBJ1-2, with 7 bases aligning to TRBD1. From germline, CDR1 is SEHNR and CDR2 FQNEAQ (reference sequence). Unmatched junction bases numbered 11, after V lost 5 bases and J lost 8 bases. The CDR3 sequence is 14 residues long. CDR3 in amino acids: CASSHPDRAVGYTF. CDR3 in DNA: TGTGCCAGCAGCCACCCCGACAGGGCGGTCGGCTACACCTTC.

J is TRBJ2-2 and V is TRBV5-6; D gene unclear. V lost 4 bases to trimming and J lost 4 bases, with 14 bases between them. This CDR3 spans 15 amino acids. CDR1 and CDR2 (germline): SGHDT, YYEEEE. The CDR3 DNA reads as TGTGCCAGCAGCACCTTTCACAGATCCACCGGGGAGCTGTTTTTT. Its translation is CASSTFHRSTGELFF.

The V call is TRBV24-1, the J call TRBJ2-1, with 9 bases identical to TRBD2. CDR3 size: 17 residues. V lost 2 bases, J lost 0 bases, and 4 bases stayed unmatched. Looked up from germline, CDR1 is KGHDR and CDR2 is SFDVKD. CDR3 amino acids: CATSDSFSGGSYNEQFF. DNA of the CDR3: TGTGCCACCAGTGATTCCTTTAGCGGGGGCTCCTACAATGAGCAGTTCTTC.

Comments on this clone: Other DNA sequences in the sample encode the same CDR3. The V call is TRBV3-1 (or the pseudogene TRBV3-2), the J call TRBJ1-1, with a tentative D call TRBD1 (5 bases). V shed 1 base and J shed 1 base, with 7 bases lying between them. This CDR3 has 14 residues. The germline V gene encodes CDR1 LGHDT and CDR2 YNNKEL (reference sequence). The CDR3 is CASSQVGGNTEAFF. The CDR3 nucleotides read TGTGCCAGCAGCCAAGTCGGGGGGAACACTGAAGCTTTCTTT.

The chain couples TRBV3-1 (or the pseudogene TRBV3-2) to TRBJ2-2; 8 positions match TRBD2. Germline-derived CDR1 and CDR2 are LGHDT and YNNKEL (reference sequence). This CDR3 contains 17 residues. V lost 4 bases to trimming and J lost 1 base; unmatched junction nucleotides: 8. Here the CDR3 DNA reads TGTGCCAGCAGCCCATACGGCCGGGGGGGGAACACCGGGGAGCTGTTTTTT. Translated, it gives CASSPYGRGGNTGELFF.

The rearrangement joins TRBV20-1 to TRBJ2-6, with D unclear. Trimming took 3 bases from V and 2 from J, leaving 8 bases between them. This CDR3 region has 14 residues. From germline, CDR1 is DFQATT and CDR2 SNEGSKA (reference sequence). This chain's CDR3 is CSASVQTGANVLTF. The CDR3 nucleotides read TGCAGTGCTAGTGTTCAAACTGGGGCCAACGTCCTGACTTTC.

This rearrangement joins TRBV24-1 to TRBJ2-5; a weak D match, TRBD2 (7 bases). The CDR3 spans 15 residues. In germline, CDR1 is KGHDR, CDR2 SFDVKD. The V end was cut by 3 bases, the J end by 7 bases, with 17 bases between. The CDR3 here is CATSDPRGAIGTQYF. The CDR3 DNA reads TGTGCCACCAGTGATCCCCGGGGGGCCATCGGGACCCAGTACTTC.

In this sample, this clone turned up once. The rearrangement joins TRBV27 to TRBJ2-3; perhaps TRBD1 as D (6 bases). The CDR3 loop spans 12 amino acids. V was trimmed by 6 bases and J by 13 bases, leaving 17 bases between them. CDR1 MNHEY and CDR2 SMNVEV come from the germline V gene (reference sequence). CDR3 in amino acids: CASSPQGTGEYF. For the CDR3, the DNA is TGTGCCAGCAGCCCCCAGGGGACCGGGGAGTATTTT.

The rearrangement joins TRBV9 to TRBJ1-4; D is unresolved. The CDR3 is 16 residues long. The V end lost 2 bases, the J end lost 4 bases, and 15 bases lay between the germline ends. Germline V gene lookup returns CDR1 SGDLS and CDR2 YYNGEE. The CDR3 reads CASSVGSAAVNEKLFF. In DNA form, the CDR3 reads TGTGCCAGCAGCGTCGGTTCGGCGGCCGTTAATGAAAAACTGTTTTTT. The full variable domain, rest sourced from reference TRBV9 and TRBJ1-4, is DSGVTQTPKHLITATGQRVTLRCSPRSGDLSVYWYQQSLDQGLQFLIQYYNGEERAKGNILERFSAQQFPDLHSELNLSSLELGDSALYFCASSVGSAAVNEKLFFGSGTQLSVL.

This clone was recorded a few times. This sequence joins TRBV5-1 and TRBJ2-1; D may be TRBD1 (5 bases). Germline V lookup: CDR1 SGHRS, CDR2 YFSETQ. The CDR3 has 16 amino acids. Trimming pared 0 bases from V and 6 bases from J, leaving 16 bases between. This CDR3 is CASSLGGAQGGNEQFF. CDR3 coding DNA: TGCGCCAGCAGCTTGGGTGGGGCTCAAGGTGGCAATGAGCAGTTCTTC.

Points on this clone: Other DNA variants within this sample encode the same CDR3. The genes are TRBV7-2 and TRBJ2-7; D is possibly TRBD2 (6 bases). The V gene's germline CDR1 is SGHTA and CDR2 FQGNSA. V lost 3 bases, J lost 1 base, and 7 bases lay in between. The CDR3 is 13 amino acids. The CDR3 coding sequence is TGTGCCAGCAGCTTGACTAGATCCTACGAGCAGTACGTC. It encodes CASSLTRSYEQYV.

CDR3 loop: CASSWGQGTSIYF. The CDR3 region has the DNA TGCGCCAGCAGCTGGGGACAGGGTACATCCATATATTTT. The genes are TRBV5-1 and TRBJ1-3, with 9 bases aligning to TRBD1. CDR1 is SGHRS and CDR2 is YFSETQ in the germline V gene. CDR3 length: 13 amino acids. V lost 3 bases, J lost 11 bases, and 6 bases stayed unmatched.

This clone showed up just once. The chain combines TRBV18 with TRBJ2-7; maybe TRBD1 (5 bases). Germline CDR1 is KGHSH and CDR2 is LQKENI. The germline V and J ends were trimmed by 0 bases and 4 bases, with 13 bases remaining between them. The CDR3 contains 15 residues. The CDR3 DNA is TGTGCCAGCTCACCACCGGCAGGGCAAGGGTACGAGCAGTACTTC. Translating gives CASSPPAGQGYEQYF. The complete variable domain, with remaining parts taken from reference TRBV18 and TRBJ2-7, reads NAGVMQNPRHLVRRRGQEARLRCSPMKGHSHVYWYRQLPEEGLKFMVYLQKENIIDESGMPKERFSAEFPKEGPSILRIQQVVRGDSAAYFCASSPPAGQGYEQYFGPGTRLTVT.

The V gene is TRBV19, the J gene TRBJ2-3, with no clear D. The germline V gene encodes CDR1 LNHDA and CDR2 SQIVND (reference sequence). This CDR3 is built from 13 residues. V was pared by 7 bases and J by 1 base, with 9 bases between. CDR3 residues: CASTQARTDTQYF. The CDR3 DNA follows: TGTGCCAGTACGCAGGCACGCACAGATACGCAGTATTTT.

This chain uses TRBV11-3 with TRBJ2-5; TRBD2 matches 13 bases. In germline, CDR1 is SGHNT, CDR2 YENEEA. The CDR3 spans 16 residues. J gave up 4 bases and V 1 base, and 3 bases lay outside the gene matches. The CDR3 coding sequence is TGTGCCAGCAGCTTAGGACTAGCGGGGGGAGGAGAGACCCAGTACTTC. This codes for CASSLGLAGGGETQYF.

The chain recombines TRBV5-1 with TRBJ2-7, with D perhaps TRBD2 (5 bases). The V gene lost 5 bases and the J gene lost 6 bases, with 21 bases spanning the gap. This CDR3 comprises 15 residues. Germline V gene data show CDR1 as SGHRS and CDR2 as YFSETQ. CDR3 DNA sequence: TGCGCCAGCAGACTGGGCTTGGGTGGACTCCTCGAGCAGTACTTC. This translates into CASRLGLGGLLEQYF.

The V gene is TRBV6-2 or TRBV6-3, the J gene TRBJ1-6; 10 positions match TRBD1. The germline CDR1 and CDR2 sequences are MNHEY and SVGEGT. The CDR3 runs to 15 residues. V was pared by 4 bases and J by 9 bases, with 6 bases of the junction left unmatched. The CDR3 nucleotides are TGTGCCAGCAGTTTGGGACAGGGGTTTCGTTCACCCCTCCACTTT. Translated: CASSLGQGFRSPLHF.

The V and J genes are TRBV19 and TRBJ2-3, with unresolved D. The V end lost 3 bases, the J end lost 0 bases, and 10 bases lay between the germline ends. Germline V gene sequence: CDR1 LNHDA, CDR2 SQIVND (reference sequence). This CDR3 has 15 amino acids. CDR3 coding DNA: TGTGCCAGTAGTATCAATCAGGTTAGCACAGATACGCAGTATTTT. Translated, it gives CASSINQVSTDTQYF.

The chain couples TRBV6-5 to TRBJ2-3; D gene uncertain. Germline V lookup: CDR1 MNHEY, CDR2 SVGAGI. Trimming left V 5 bases short and J 6 bases short, with 12 bases between. This CDR3 has 13 residues. CDR3 in DNA: TGTGCCAGCAGTCCTACGCCCAGGGATACGCAGTATTTT. Translating it yields CASSPTPRDTQYF.

DNA for the CDR3: TGTGCCAGCAGCCGCCGGGGCACAGGGGTGAACACTGAAGCTTTCTTT. Encoded protein: CASSRRGTGVNTEAFF. The chain recombines TRBV11-3 with TRBJ1-1; 7 positions agree with TRBD1. The germline V gene encodes CDR1 SGHNT and CDR2 YENEEA. Trimming cost V 5 bases and J 0 bases; bases outside gene matches: 9. CDR3 length equals 16 residues.

This sequence joins TRBV2 and TRBJ2-5; 11 positions match TRBD1. The length of the CDR3 is 14 residues. Germline lookup yields CDR1 SNHLY and CDR2 FYNNEI. V was clipped by 6 bases and J by 2 bases; unmatched bases: 2. The CDR3 spells CASSRDRGQETQYF. DNA for the CDR3: TGTGCCAGCAGCAGGGACAGGGGGCAAGAGACCCAGTACTTC.

The chain employs TRBV11-3 and TRBJ1-1; D is unresolved. This CDR3 has 12 residues. In germline, CDR1 is SGHNT, CDR2 YENEEA. With 7 bases removed from V and 6 bases from J, the gap between germline ends came to 12 bases. CDR3 DNA: TGTGCCAGCACCCCTCAGGTGGCTGAAGCTTTCTTT. Translation: CASTPQVAEAFF.

The gene calls are TRBV14 and TRBJ1-6; D unclear. The CDR3 length is 13 residues. Germline values: CDR1 SGHDN, CDR2 FVKESK. V lost 2 bases to trimming and J lost 14 bases, with 13 bases between them. The CDR3: CASSQWPLGTLHF. The CDR3 coding sequence is TGTGCCAGCAGCCAATGGCCATTGGGCACCCTCCACTTT.

The chain joins TRBV3-1 (or the pseudogene TRBV3-2) to TRBJ1-2, with D perhaps matching TRBD1 (5 bases). Trimming removed 2 bases from V and 2 bases from J, with 12 bases in between. Germline assignment: CDR1 LGHDT and CDR2 YNNKEL (reference sequence). The CDR3 spans 15 residues. The DNA of the CDR3 is TGTGCCAGCAGCCAAAAGCCGGGGGGAAACTATGGCTACACCTTC. Translation gives CASSQKPGGNYGYTF.

This rearrangement joins TRBV12-5 to TRBJ1-2, with unresolved D. The CDR3 covers 13 residues. Germline values: CDR1 LGHNT, CDR2 FRNRAP. V lost 7 bases to trimming and J lost 7 bases, with 16 bases between them. Here the CDR3 reads CASALTEGVGYTF. CDR3 DNA: TGTGCTAGTGCCCTAACCGAGGGTGTTGGCTACACCTTC.

This sequence joins TRBV5-1 and TRBJ1-1; 7 positions agree with TRBD1. V shed 0 bases, J shed 1 base, and the junction held 0 bases outside the gene matches. The germline gives CDR1 SGHRS, CDR2 YFSETQ. This CDR3 comprises 14 residues. The CDR3 spells CASSLGTGNTEAFF. CDR3 in DNA: TGCGCCAGCAGCTTGGGGACAGGGAACACTGAAGCTTTCTTT.

CDR3 bases: TGTGCCAGCAGTTCTACCGACAACTACAATGAGCAGTTCTTC. Translating gives CASSSTDNYNEQFF. V usage is TRBV27 and J usage is TRBJ2-1; D not certain. V lost 4 bases and J 3 bases, leaving 10 bases between the germline ends. This CDR3 spans 14 amino acids. Per the germline V gene, CDR1 is MNHEY and CDR2 is SMNVEV (reference sequence).

V usage is TRBV4-1 and J usage is TRBJ1-6; D gene ambiguous. Per the germline V gene, CDR1 is MGHRA and CDR2 is YSYEKL. Deletions cut 0 bases from V and 7 bases from J, with 13 bases between. The CDR3 has 16 residues. The CDR3 here is CASSQEVRVENSPLHF. Here the CDR3 DNA reads TGCGCCAGCAGCCAAGAGGTCAGAGTGGAGAATTCACCCCTCCACTTT.

J is TRBJ1-1 and V is TRBV7-2; 9 bases match TRBD1. The CDR3 totals 15 residues. The J segment lost 4 bases and the V segment lost 4 bases, leaving 7 bases of the junction unmatched. The germline CDR1 and CDR2 sequences are SGHTA and FQGNSA. The CDR3 DNA follows: TGTGCCAGCAGCTCAGTACAGGGGGCGACCACTGAAGCTTTCTTT. Translating gives CASSSVQGATTEAFF.